These T cell receptor beta chains were read from a single sample in a study of cytomegalovirus exposure and HLA in healthy donors. The table came from immunoSEQ multiplex PCR; TCRdb's copy has only in-frame clones and leaves some out. The table shows 95,000 to 150,000 clones, with over 60% occurring only once. Sample: PBMCs. The receptor set was obtained from a woman in her thirties in good health and CMV-seropositive. The CDR3 runs from the conserved cysteine through the conserved F or W. A D gene is named only where the DNA matches it firmly. Only part of the rows carry a size: once, few, many, or a class if the clone is expanded.

TRBJ2-6 NA NA TRBV5-1 CASSLQGPTGANVLTF TGCGCCAGCAGCTTGCAGGGGCCGACCGGGGCCAACGTCCTGACTTTC
TRBJ2-7 TRBD1 NA TRBV5-1 CASSAGTGSYEQYF TGCGCCAGCAGTGCCGGGACAGGCTCCTACGAGCAGTACTTC
TRBJ2-1 TRBD2 NA TRBV7-3 CASSLTGTRFNEQFF TGTGCCAGCAGCTTAACCGGGACTAGGTTTAATGAGCAGTTCTTC
TRBJ2-2 NA NA TRBV2 CASSLRGLEAPGELFF TGTGCCAGCAGCCTCAGGGGCCTAGAAGCACCCGGGGAGCTGTTTTTT
TRBJ1-2 NA NA TRBV4-2 CASSQDLAGGDGYTF TGTGCCAGCAGCCAAGATCTGGCGGGAGGAGATGGCTACACCTTC
TRBJ2-1 TRBD2 once TRBV9 CASSARLAVSYNEQFF TGTGCCAGCAGCGCTCGACTAGCGGTCTCCTACAATGAGCAGTTCTTC
TRBJ2-1 TRBD2 NA TRBV7-9 CASSLASGGFGEQFF TGTGCCAGCAGCTTAGCTAGCGGGGGATTTGGTGAGCAGTTCTTC
TRBJ1-4 NA NA TRBV7-9 CASSWPGGSANEKLFF TGTGCCAGCAGCTGGCCCGGGGGGAGTGCTAATGAAAAACTGTTTTTT
TRBJ1-2 TRBD1 NA TRBV28 CASETTGVGYGYTF TGTGCCAGCGAAACCACAGGGGTGGGGTATGGCTACACCTTC
TRBJ2-3 TRBD2 NA TRBV7-9 CASSPRRGGFPDTQYF TGTGCCAGCAGCCCCCGGCGGGGGGGCTTCCCAGATACGCAGTATTTT
TRBJ2-1 TRBD2 NA TRBV7-9 CASSPRGSSYNEQFF TGTGCCAGCAGCCCGCGGGGGAGCTCCTACAATGAGCAGTTCTTC
TRBJ2-1 NA NA TRBV9 CASSAYSNEQFF TGTGCCAGCAGCGCATACTCGAATGAGCAGTTCTTC
TRBJ1-1 TRBD1 NA TRBV7-9 CASSLVPGTGWGNTEAFF TGTGCCAGCAGTTTAGTCCCCGGGACAGGGTGGGGGAACACTGAAGCTTTCTTT
TRBJ2-5 TRBD1 NA TRBV5-1 CANSLGQGRRETQYF TGCGCCAACAGCTTGGGACAGGGCCGTCGGGAGACCCAGTACTTC
TRBJ2-3 TRBD2 once TRBV7-2 CASSHTSGGRTDTQYF TGTGCCAGCAGCCATACTAGCGGGGGGCGCACAGATACGCAGTATTTT
TRBJ1-1 NA few TRBV2 CASSGRRTDTEAFF TGTGCCAGCAGTGGCCGTAGGACAGACACTGAAGCTTTCTTT
TRBJ1-2 NA NA TRBV28 CASSLRDGYTF TGTGCCAGCAGTTTGCGGGATGGCTACACCTTC